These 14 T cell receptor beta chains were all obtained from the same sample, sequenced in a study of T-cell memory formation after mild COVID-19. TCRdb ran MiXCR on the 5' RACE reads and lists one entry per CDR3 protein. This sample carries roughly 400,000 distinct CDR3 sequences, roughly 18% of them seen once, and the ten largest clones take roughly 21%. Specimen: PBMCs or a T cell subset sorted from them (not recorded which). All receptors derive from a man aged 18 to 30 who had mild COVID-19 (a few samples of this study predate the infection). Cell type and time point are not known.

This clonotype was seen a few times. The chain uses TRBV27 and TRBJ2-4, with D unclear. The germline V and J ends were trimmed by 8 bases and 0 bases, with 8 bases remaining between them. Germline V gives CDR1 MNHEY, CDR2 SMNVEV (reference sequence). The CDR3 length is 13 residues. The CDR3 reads CASPMSAKNIQYF. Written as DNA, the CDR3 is TGTGCCAGCCCTATGTCAGCCAAAAACATTCAGTACTTC.

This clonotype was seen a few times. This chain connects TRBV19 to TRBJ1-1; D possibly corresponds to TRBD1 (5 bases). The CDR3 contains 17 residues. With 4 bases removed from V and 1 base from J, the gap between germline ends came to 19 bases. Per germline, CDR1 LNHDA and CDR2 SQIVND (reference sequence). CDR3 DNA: TGTGCCAGTAGTAAATGGGACCGACTGGGCCCGAACACTGAAGCTTTCTTT. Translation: CASSKWDRLGPNTEAFF.

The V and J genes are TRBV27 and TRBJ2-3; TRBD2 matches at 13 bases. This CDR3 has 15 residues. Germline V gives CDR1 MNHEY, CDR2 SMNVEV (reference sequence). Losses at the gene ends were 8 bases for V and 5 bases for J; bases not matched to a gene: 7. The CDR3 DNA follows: TGTGCCAGCGCAGGGAGACTAGCGGGGGGAGATACGCAGTATTTT. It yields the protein CASAGRLAGGDTQYF.

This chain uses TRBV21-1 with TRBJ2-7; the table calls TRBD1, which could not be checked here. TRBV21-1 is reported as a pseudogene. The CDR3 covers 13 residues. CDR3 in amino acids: CASSQMRGYEQYV. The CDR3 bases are TGTGCCAGCAGCCAAATGAGGGGGTACGAGCAGTACGTC.

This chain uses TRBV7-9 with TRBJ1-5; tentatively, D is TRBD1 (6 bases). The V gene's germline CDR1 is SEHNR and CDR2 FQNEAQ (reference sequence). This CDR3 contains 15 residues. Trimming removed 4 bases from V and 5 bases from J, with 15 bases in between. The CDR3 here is CASSSTEGGYQPQHF. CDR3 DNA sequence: TGTGCCAGCAGCTCGACCGAAGGGGGTTATCAGCCCCAGCATTTT.

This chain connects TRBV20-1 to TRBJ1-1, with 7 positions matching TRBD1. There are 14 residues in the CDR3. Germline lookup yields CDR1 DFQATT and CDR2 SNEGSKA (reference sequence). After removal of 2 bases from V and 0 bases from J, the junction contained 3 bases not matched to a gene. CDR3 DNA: TGCAGTGCTAGACCGACAGGGATGAACACTGAAGCTTTCTTT. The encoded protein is CSARPTGMNTEAFF.

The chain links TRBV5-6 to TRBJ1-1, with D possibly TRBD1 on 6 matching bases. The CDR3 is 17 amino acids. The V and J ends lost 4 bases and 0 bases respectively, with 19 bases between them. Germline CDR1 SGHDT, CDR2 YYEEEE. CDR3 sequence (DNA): TGTGCCAGCAGCCCCGCAAGGCCAGGGGCCATGAACACTGAAGCTTTCTTT. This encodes CASSPARPGAMNTEAFF.

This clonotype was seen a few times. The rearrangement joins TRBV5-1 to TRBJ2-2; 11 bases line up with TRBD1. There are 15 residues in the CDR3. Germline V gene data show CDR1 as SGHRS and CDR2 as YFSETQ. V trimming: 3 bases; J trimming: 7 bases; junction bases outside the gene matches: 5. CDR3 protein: CASSYWTGGDGELFF. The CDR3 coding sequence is TGCGCCAGCAGCTACTGGACAGGGGGCGACGGGGAGCTGTTTTTT.

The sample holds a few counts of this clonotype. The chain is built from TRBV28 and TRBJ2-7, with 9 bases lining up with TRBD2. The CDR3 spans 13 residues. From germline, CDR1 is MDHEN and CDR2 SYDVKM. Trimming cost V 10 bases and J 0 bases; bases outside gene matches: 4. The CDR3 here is CAISGGISYEQYV. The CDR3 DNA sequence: TGTGCCATCAGCGGGGGGATCTCCTACGAGCAGTACGTC.

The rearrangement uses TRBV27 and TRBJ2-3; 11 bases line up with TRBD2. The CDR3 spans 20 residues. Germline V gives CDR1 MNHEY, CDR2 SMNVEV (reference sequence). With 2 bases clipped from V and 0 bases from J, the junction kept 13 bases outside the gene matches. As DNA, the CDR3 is TGTGCCAGCAGTTTAGACACACGGCTAGCGGGGGGACTTAGCACAGATACGCAGTATTTT. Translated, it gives CASSLDTRLAGGLSTDTQYF.

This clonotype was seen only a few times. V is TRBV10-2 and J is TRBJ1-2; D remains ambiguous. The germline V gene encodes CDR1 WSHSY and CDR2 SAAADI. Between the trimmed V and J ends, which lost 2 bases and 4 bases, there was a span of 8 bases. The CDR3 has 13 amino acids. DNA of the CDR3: TGCGCCAGCAGTGAGGGCGATTCCTATGGCTACACCTTC. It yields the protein CASSEGDSYGYTF.

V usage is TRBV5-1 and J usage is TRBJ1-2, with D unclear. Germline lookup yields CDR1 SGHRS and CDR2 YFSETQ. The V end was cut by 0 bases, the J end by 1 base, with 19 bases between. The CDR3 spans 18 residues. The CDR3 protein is CASSLGTSSGGINYGYTF. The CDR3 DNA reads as TGCGCCAGCAGCTTGGGTACTTCCTCGGGAGGTATTAACTATGGCTACACCTTC.

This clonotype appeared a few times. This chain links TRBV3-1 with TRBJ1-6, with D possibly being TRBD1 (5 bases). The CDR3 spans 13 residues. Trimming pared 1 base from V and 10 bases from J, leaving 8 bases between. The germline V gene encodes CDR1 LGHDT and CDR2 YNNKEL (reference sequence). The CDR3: CASSQVTGSPLHF. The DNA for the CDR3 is TGTGCCAGCAGCCAAGTTACAGGCTCACCCCTCCACTTT.

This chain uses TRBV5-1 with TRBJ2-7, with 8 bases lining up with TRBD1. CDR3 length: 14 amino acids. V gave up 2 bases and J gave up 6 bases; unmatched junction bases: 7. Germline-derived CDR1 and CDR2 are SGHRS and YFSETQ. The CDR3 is CASSLGTGFSEQYF. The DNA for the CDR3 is TGCGCCAGCAGCTTAGGGACAGGTTTCTCCGAGCAGTACTTC.